The 12 T cell receptor beta chains reported below all come from one sample, sequenced in a study of blood T cell repertoires in COVID-19. Using immunoSEQ multiplex PCR, the repertoire was profiled, and TCRdb retains in-frame clones only, with some absent. Of about 130,000 clones in the sample, around nine tenths are singletons; the top ten hold about 2.5%. The sequencing sample was made of PBMCs or T cells enriched from blood (not recorded which). The receptors derive from a woman between 50 and 59 years old who had recovered from COVID-19.

V usage is TRBV2 and J usage is TRBJ1-2, with a tentative D call TRBD1 (6 bases). The CDR3 is 14 residues long. The germline CDR1 and CDR2 sequences are SNHLY and FYNNEI. V shed 6 bases and J shed 5 bases, with 16 bases lying between them. The CDR3 reads CASRPRGARYGYTF. The CDR3 DNA follows: TGTGCCAGCAGGCCGCGGGGGGCGAGGTATGGCTACACCTTC.

The genes are TRBV4-1 and TRBJ2-7, with D perhaps TRBD2 (6 bases). Trimming took 0 bases from V and 0 from J, leaving 15 bases between them. Germline V gives CDR1 MGHRA, CDR2 YSYEKL. The CDR3 runs 17 residues. CDR3 sequence: CASSQEVLGRGSYEQYF. In DNA form, the CDR3 reads TGCGCCAGCAGCCAAGAGGTGTTAGGGCGGGGCTCCTACGAGCAGTACTTC.

The rearrangement links TRBV24-1 to TRBJ2-5; TRBD1 aligns across 8 bases. The germline CDR1 and CDR2 sequences are KGHDR and SFDVKD. V was pared by 2 bases and J by 5 bases, with 0 bases of the junction left unmatched. The CDR3 loop spans 13 amino acids. DNA for the CDR3: TGTGCCACCAGTGATTACAGGGGGGAGACCCAGTACTTC. Translated: CATSDYRGETQYF.

The CDR3 coding sequence is TGTGCCAGCAGCGAAGGGGGCCAGAACACTGAAGCTTTCTTT. Its translation is CASSEGGQNTEAFF. V is TRBV11-3 and J is TRBJ1-1; 7 nucleotides align to TRBD1. CDR1 and CDR2 from the germline V gene are SGHNT and YENEEA. Germline trimming cut 5 bases from V and 1 base from J; bases unmatched to any gene: 4. This CDR3 spans 14 amino acids.

The chain carries TRBV3-1 (or the pseudogene TRBV3-2) and TRBJ1-2, with 7 bases lining up with TRBD1. The CDR3 spans 16 residues. With 0 bases clipped from V and 2 bases from J, the junction kept 6 bases outside the gene matches. Germline V gene sequence: CDR1 LGHDT, CDR2 YNNKEL (reference sequence). Written as DNA, the CDR3 is TGTGCCAGCAGCCAAGATTCGGAGACAGGGAACTATGGCTACACCTTC. Translated, it gives CASSQDSETGNYGYTF.

This clone occurred once. The chain couples TRBV30 to TRBJ2-5; D is uncertain. V was pared by 3 bases and J by 4 bases, with 9 bases between. The CDR3 is 12 amino acids. The germline gives CDR1 GTSNPN, CDR2 SVGIG (reference sequence). The CDR3 is CAWSPSGETQYF. Written as DNA, the CDR3 is TGTGCCTGGAGCCCTTCGGGAGAGACCCAGTACTTC.

V usage is TRBV11-3 and J usage is TRBJ2-7; TRBD1 matches 7 bases. Trimming at V came to 4 bases and at J to 3 bases, leaving 3 bases not matched to a gene. The CDR3 sequence is 13 residues long. Germline CDR1 and CDR2: SGHNT and YENEEA. The CDR3 loop is CASSSNRGYEQYF. The CDR3 nucleotides are TGTGCCAGCAGCTCAAACAGGGGCTACGAGCAGTACTTC. The variable domain in full, completed from reference TRBV11-3 and TRBJ2-7, reads EAGVVQSPRYKIIEKKQPVAFWCNPISGHNTLYWYLQNLGQGPELLIRYENEEAVDDSQLPKDRFSAERLKGVDSTLKIQPAELGDSAVYLCASSSNRGYEQYFGPGTRLTVT.

The rearrangement uses TRBV4-3 and TRBJ1-2, with D unclear. Trimming removed 6 bases from V and 2 bases from J, with 10 bases in between. The CDR3 is 13 residues long. CDR1 and CDR2 from the germline V gene are LGHNA and YSLEER. This CDR3 is CASSYGANYGYTF. The CDR3 DNA sequence: TGCGCCAGCAGTTATGGAGCAAACTATGGCTACACCTTC.

This clone was picked up one time. The chain couples TRBV6-5 to TRBJ2-7, with TRBD1 identical over 8 bases. The CDR3 is 13 residues long. Looked up from germline, CDR1 is MNHEY and CDR2 is SVGAGI. The V and J ends lost 6 bases and 6 bases, in that order; junction bases with no gene match: 7. Written as DNA, the CDR3 is TGTGCCAGCAGAAAAGGACAGGGCAGCGAGCAGTACTTC. It encodes CASRKGQGSEQYF.

The chain is built from TRBV3-1 (or the pseudogene TRBV3-2) and TRBJ1-2; 7 nucleotides match TRBD1. Germline V gene sequence: CDR1 LGHDT, CDR2 YNNKEL (reference sequence). V lost 1 base and J lost 1; bases outside the gene matches: 6. The CDR3 spans 16 residues. Here the CDR3 reads CASSQGPRGDNYGYTF. For the CDR3, the DNA is TGTGCCAGCAGCCAAGGTCCCAGGGGGGATAACTATGGCTACACCTTC.

The genes are TRBV18 and TRBJ2-3; TRBD2 agrees at 12 bases. Germline CDR1 and CDR2: KGHSH and LQKENI. The CDR3 is 16 amino acids. After removal of 2 bases from V and 5 bases from J, the junction contained 5 bases not matched to a gene. The CDR3 protein is CASSPTTSGGRDTQYF. DNA for the CDR3: TGTGCCAGCTCACCAACGACTAGCGGGGGCCGAGATACGCAGTATTTT.

The V and J genes are TRBV6-1 and TRBJ1-1, with D tentatively TRBD1 (6 bases). The V end lost 4 bases, the J end lost 6 bases, and 21 bases lay between the germline ends. The CDR3 has 16 amino acids. CDR1 is MNHNS and CDR2 is SASEGT in the germline V gene. CDR3 nucleotide sequence: TGTGCCAGCAGTGCGATCCCCGGGGGGGGCGTAGCTGAAGCTTTCTTT. Amino acid sequence: CASSAIPGGGVAEAFF.